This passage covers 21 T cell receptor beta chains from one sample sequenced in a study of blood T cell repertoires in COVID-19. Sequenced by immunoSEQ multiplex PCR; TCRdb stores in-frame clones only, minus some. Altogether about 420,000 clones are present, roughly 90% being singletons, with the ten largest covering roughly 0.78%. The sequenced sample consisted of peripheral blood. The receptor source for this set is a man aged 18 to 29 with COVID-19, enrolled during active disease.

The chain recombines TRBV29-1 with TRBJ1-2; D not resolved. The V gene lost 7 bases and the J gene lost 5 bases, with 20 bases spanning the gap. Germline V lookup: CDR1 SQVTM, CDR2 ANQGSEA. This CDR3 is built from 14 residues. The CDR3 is CSAETGASEYGYTF. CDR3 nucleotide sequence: TGCAGCGCCGAAACGGGAGCGTCAGAGTATGGCTACACCTTC.

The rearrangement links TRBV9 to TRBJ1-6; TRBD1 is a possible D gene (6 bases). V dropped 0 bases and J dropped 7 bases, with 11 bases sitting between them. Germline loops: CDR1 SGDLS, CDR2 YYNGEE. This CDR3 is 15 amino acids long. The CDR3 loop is CASSVAGTPNSPLHF. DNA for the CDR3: TGTGCCAGCAGCGTAGCCGGGACACCCAATTCACCCCTCCACTTT. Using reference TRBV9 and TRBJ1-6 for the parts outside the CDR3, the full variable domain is DSGVTQTPKHLITATGQRVTLRCSPRSGDLSVYWYQQSLDQGLQFLIQYYNGEERAKGNILERFSAQQFPDLHSELNLSSLELGDSALYFCASSVAGTPNSPLHFGNGTRLTVT.

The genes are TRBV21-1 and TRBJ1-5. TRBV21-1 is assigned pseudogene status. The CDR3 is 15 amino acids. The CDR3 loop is CASRGGDGGNQPQHF. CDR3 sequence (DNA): TGTGCCAGCAGGGGAGGGGACGGCGGCAATCAGCCCCAGCATTTT.

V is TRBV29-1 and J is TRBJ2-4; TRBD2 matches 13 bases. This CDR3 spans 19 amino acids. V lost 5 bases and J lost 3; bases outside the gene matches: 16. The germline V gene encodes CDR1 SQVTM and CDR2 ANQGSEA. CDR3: CSVLTVPGLAGSNKNIQYF. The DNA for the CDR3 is TGCAGCGTTTTAACCGTCCCGGGACTAGCGGGGAGCAACAAAAACATTCAGTACTTC.

CDR3 loop: CATYGQGISYGYTF. DNA of the CDR3: TGTGCCACTTACGGACAGGGGATTTCGTATGGCTACACCTTC. The chain recombines TRBV6-5 with TRBJ1-2; 9 bases line up with TRBD1. V was pared by 10 bases and J by 5 bases, with 11 bases of the junction left unmatched. Germline CDR1 is MNHEY and CDR2 is SVGAGI. The CDR3 is made up of 14 amino acids.

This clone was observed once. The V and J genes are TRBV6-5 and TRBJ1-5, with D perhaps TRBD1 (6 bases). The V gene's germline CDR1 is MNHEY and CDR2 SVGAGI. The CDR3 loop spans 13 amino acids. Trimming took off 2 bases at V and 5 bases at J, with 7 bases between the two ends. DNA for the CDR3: TGTGCCAGCAGTTACGGGACACATCAGCCCCAGCATTTT. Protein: CASSYGTHQPQHF.

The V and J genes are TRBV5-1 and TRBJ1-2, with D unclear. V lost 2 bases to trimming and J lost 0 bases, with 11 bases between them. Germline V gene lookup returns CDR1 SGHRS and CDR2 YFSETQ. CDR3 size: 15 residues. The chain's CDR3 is CASSFGWRSNYGYTF. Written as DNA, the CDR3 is TGCGCCAGCAGCTTCGGTTGGCGGTCTAACTATGGCTACACCTTC.

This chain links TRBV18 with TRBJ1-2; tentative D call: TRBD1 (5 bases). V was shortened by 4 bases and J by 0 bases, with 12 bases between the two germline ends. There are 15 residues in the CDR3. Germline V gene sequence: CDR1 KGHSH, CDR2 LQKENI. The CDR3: CASSLEQAANYGYTF. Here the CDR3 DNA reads TGTGCCAGCTCACTAGAACAGGCAGCTAACTATGGCTACACCTTC.

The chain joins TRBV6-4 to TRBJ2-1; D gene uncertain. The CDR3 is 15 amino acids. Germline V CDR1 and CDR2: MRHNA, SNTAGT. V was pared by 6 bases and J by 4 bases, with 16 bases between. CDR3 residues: CASRLKSSPYNEQFF. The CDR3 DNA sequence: TGTGCCAGCAGACTCAAATCTTCTCCGTACAATGAGCAGTTCTTC.

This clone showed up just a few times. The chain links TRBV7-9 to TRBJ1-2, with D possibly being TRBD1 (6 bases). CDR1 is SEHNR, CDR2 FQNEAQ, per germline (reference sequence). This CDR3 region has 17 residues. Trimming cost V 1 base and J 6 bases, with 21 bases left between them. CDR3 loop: CASSLERQAPGKDGYTF. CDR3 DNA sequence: TGTGCCAGCAGCTTAGAAAGACAGGCGCCCGGGAAGGATGGCTACACCTTC.

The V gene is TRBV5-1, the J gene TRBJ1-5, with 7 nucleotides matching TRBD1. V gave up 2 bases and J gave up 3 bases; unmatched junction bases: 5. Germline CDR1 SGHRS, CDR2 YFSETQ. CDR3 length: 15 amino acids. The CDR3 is CASSLRGGPNQPQHF. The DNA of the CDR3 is TGCGCCAGCAGCTTAAGAGGGGGCCCCAATCAGCCCCAGCATTTT. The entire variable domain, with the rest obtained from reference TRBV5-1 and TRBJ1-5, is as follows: KAGVTQTPRYLIKTRGQQVTLSCSPISGHRSVSWYQQTPGQGLQFLFEYFSETQRNKGNFPGRFSGRQFSNSRSEMNVSTLELGDSALYLCASSLRGGPNQPQHFGDGTRLSIL.

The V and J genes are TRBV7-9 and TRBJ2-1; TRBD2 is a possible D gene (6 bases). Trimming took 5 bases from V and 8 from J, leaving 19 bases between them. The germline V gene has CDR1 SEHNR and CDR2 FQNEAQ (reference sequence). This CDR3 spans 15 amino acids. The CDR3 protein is CASSPSASGRDEQFF. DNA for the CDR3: TGTGCCAGCAGCCCTAGCGCGTCAGGGCGGGATGAGCAGTTCTTC.

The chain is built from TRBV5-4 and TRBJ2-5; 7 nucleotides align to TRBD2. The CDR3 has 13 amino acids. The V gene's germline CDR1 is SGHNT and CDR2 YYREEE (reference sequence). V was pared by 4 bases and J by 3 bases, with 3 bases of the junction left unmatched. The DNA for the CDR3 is TGTGCCAGCAGCGGGAGGGCGGAAGAGACCCAGTACTTC. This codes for CASSGRAEETQYF. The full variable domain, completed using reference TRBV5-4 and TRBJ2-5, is ETGVTQSPTHLIKTRGQQVTLRCSSQSGHNTVSWYQQALGQGPQFIFQYYREEENGRGNFPPRFSGLQFPNYSSELNVNALELDDSALYLCASSGRAEETQYFGPGTRLLVL.

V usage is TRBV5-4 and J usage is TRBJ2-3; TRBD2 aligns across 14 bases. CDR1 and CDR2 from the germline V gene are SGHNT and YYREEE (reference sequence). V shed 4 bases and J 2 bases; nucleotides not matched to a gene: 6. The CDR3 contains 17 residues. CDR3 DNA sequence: TGTGCCAGCAGCATGGGGACTAGCGGGGGATTCACAGATACGCAGTATTTT. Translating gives CASSMGTSGGFTDTQYF.

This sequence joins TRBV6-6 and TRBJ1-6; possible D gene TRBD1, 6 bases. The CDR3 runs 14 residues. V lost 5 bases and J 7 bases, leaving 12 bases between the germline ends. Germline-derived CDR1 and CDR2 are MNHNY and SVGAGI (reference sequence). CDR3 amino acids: CASSRGTGNSPLHF. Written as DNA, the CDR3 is TGTGCCAGCAGTAGGGGGACGGGAAATTCACCCCTCCACTTT.

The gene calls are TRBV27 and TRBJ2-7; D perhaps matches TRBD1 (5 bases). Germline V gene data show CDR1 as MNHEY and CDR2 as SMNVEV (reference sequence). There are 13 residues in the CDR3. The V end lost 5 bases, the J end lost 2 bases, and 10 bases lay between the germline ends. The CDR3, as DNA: TGTGCCAGCAGTGTCACAGGCGCCTACGAGCAGTACTTC. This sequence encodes CASSVTGAYEQYF.

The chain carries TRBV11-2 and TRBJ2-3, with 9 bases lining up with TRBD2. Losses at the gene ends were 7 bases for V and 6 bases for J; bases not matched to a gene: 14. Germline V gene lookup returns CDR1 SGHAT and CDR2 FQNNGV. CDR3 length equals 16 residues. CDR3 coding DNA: TGTGCCAGCAAGCCACGGGCGGGGGGGCCAAGGGATACGCAGTATTTT. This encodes CASKPRAGGPRDTQYF.

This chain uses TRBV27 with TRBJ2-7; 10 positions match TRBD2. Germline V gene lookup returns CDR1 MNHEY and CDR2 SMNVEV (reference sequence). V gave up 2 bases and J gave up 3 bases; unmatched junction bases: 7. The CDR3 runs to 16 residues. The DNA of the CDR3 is TGTGCCAGCAGTTTAAAACGGGCTAGCGGGGGCTACGAGCAGTACTTC. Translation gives CASSLKRASGGYEQYF.

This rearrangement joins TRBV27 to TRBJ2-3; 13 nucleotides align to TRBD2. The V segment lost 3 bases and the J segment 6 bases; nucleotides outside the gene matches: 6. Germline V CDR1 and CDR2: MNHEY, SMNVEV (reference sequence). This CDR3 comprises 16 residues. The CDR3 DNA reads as TGTGCCAGCAGTTTTGAACTAGCGGGGGGGCCCGATACGCAGTATTTT. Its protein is CASSFELAGGPDTQYF.

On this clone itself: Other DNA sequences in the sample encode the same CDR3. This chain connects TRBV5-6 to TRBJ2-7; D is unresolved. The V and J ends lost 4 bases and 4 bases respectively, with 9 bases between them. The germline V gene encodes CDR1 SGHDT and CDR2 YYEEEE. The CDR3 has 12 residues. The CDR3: CASSLSNYEQYF. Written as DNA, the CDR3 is TGTGCCAGCAGCCTGAGCAATTACGAGCAGTACTTC.

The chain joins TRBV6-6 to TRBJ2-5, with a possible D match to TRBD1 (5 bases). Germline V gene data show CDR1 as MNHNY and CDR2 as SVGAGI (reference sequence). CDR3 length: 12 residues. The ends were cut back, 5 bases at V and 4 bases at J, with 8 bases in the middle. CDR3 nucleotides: TGTGCCAGCAGTACGACAGCAGAGACCCAGTACTTC. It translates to CASSTTAETQYF.